The 22 T cell receptor beta chains below all came from one sample that was sequenced in a study of cytomegalovirus exposure and HLA in healthy donors. The PCR was carried out with 60 Vbeta primers and 13 Jbeta primers. Sequencing used immunoSEQ multiplex PCR; TCRdb keeps in-frame clones, though not all of them. The table lists 55,000 to 75,000 clones, 70% to 80% of them singletons, with approximately 2.9% in the top ten. Sequencing used PBMCs. The receptors derive from a girl between 5 and 17 years old in good health and CMV-seropositive.

This chain joins TRBV14 and TRBJ2-5; D unclear. Germline V gene lookup returns CDR1 SGHDN and CDR2 FVKESK. Trimming took off 0 bases at V and 5 bases at J, with 22 bases between the two ends. This CDR3 comprises 18 residues. As DNA, the CDR3 is TGTGCCAGCAGCCAAGATCCTTTGCGGCTGGAGACCCTGGAGACCCAGTACTTC. This translates into CASSQDPLRLETLETQYF.

The genes are TRBV7-2 and TRBJ1-4; 8 bases map to TRBD1. Germline V gene sequence: CDR1 SGHTA, CDR2 FQGNSA. The length of the CDR3 is 15 residues. J gave up 6 bases and V 5 bases, and 8 bases lay outside the gene matches. In DNA form, the CDR3 reads TGTGCCAGCAGCCTAGACTGGACAGGGTATGAAAAACTGTTTTTT. Protein: CASSLDWTGYEKLFF.

This chain links TRBV5-1 with TRBJ1-5; possible D gene TRBD1, 5 bases. Germline CDR1 SGHRS, CDR2 YFSETQ. The CDR3 runs to 15 residues. The V gene lost 0 bases and the J gene lost 6 bases, with 13 bases spanning the gap. In DNA form, the CDR3 reads TGCGCCAGCAGCTTGGTAGGGGACGGGAGTCAGCCCCAGCATTTT. Translation gives CASSLVGDGSQPQHF.

This clone has only a few counts. This chain uses TRBV28 with TRBJ2-7; 10 bases fit TRBD2. The CDR3 has 14 amino acids. The ends lost 5 bases at V and 3 bases at J; junction bases unmatched: 4. CDR1 is MDHEN, CDR2 SYDVKM, per germline. CDR3 residues: CASSTQREGYEQYF. CDR3 bases: TGTGCCAGCAGTACCCAGCGGGAGGGCTACGAGCAGTACTTC.

The rearrangement uses TRBV4-1 and TRBJ2-7; weak D call: TRBD1 (5 bases). The CDR3 is made up of 13 amino acids. Germline CDR1 and CDR2: MGHRA and YSYEKL. Trimming shortened V by 0 bases and J by 7 bases, and 10 bases separated the two germline ends. In DNA, the CDR3 is TGCGCCAGCAGCCAAGACGGGCAGGGAGAGCAGTACTTC. It codes for CASSQDGQGEQYF.

This clone has more than one count but fewer than ten. V usage is TRBV2 and J usage is TRBJ2-7; 11 bases fit TRBD2. The CDR3 length is 14 residues. V shed 10 bases and J 2 bases; nucleotides not matched to a gene: 7. The germline CDR1 and CDR2 sequences are SNHLY and FYNNEI. The CDR3 DNA is TGTGCCATCTGGGGGACTAGCGGACCCTACGAGCAGTACTTC. Translated, it gives CAIWGTSGPYEQYF.

The chain combines TRBV7-9 with TRBJ2-7; 7 positions match TRBD1. V shed 2 bases, J shed 6 bases, and the junction held 10 bases outside the gene matches. Germline CDR1 SEHNR, CDR2 FQNEAQ (reference sequence). The CDR3 runs 15 residues. The CDR3 DNA reads TGTGCCAGCAGCTTATTTTCGACAGGGCCGGTCGAGCAGTACTTC. The encoded protein is CASSLFSTGPVEQYF.

The CDR3 protein is CASSSTGSYEQYF. CDR3 DNA sequence: TGTGCCAGCAGTTCGACAGGGTCCTACGAGCAGTACTTC. This sequence joins TRBV28 and TRBJ2-7; 7 nucleotides match TRBD1. This CDR3 spans 13 amino acids. CDR1 is MDHEN and CDR2 is SYDVKM in the germline V gene. V was pared by 4 bases and J by 1 base, with 1 base of the junction left unmatched. Together with reference TRBV28 and TRBJ2-7, the CDR3 gives the full variable domain: DVKVTQSSRYLVKRTGEKVFLECVQDMDHENMFWYRQDPGLGLRLIYFSYDVKMKEKGDIPEGYSVSREKKERFSLILESASTNQTSMYLCASSSTGSYEQYFGPGTRLTVT.

The chain uses TRBV30 and TRBJ2-7; D may be TRBD2 (5 bases). The CDR3 is made up of 12 amino acids. Per germline, CDR1 GTSNPN and CDR2 SVGIG (reference sequence). V gave up 4 bases and J gave up 5 bases, with 12 bases separating them. The CDR3 here is CAWKSLRDEQYF. The CDR3 DNA is TGTGCCTGGAAGTCCCTGAGGGACGAGCAGTACTTC.

The gene calls are TRBV11-2 and TRBJ2-1, with TRBD2 identical over 14 bases. J lost 6 bases, V lost 3 bases, and 4 bases had no gene match. Germline values: CDR1 SGHAT, CDR2 FQNNGV. This CDR3 has 16 amino acids. Here the CDR3 reads CASSLGLAGVGNEQFF. The CDR3 region has the DNA TGTGCCAGCAGCTTGGGACTAGCGGGAGTAGGCAATGAGCAGTTCTTC.

The rearrangement uses TRBV5-4 and TRBJ1-3; tentative D call: TRBD1 (5 bases). This CDR3 has 15 residues. V was cut by 0 bases and J by 4 bases, with 11 bases left in between. Looked up from germline, CDR1 is SGHNT and CDR2 is YYREEE (reference sequence). CDR3 region: CASSLDQGGGNTIYF. The CDR3 DNA reads TGTGCCAGCAGCTTGGACCAGGGCGGAGGAAACACCATATATTTT.

This chain joins TRBV7-8 and TRBJ2-2, with D maybe TRBD2 (6 bases). The CDR3 is 15 residues long. V shed 5 bases and J shed 2 bases, with 12 bases lying between them. Germline CDR1 and CDR2: SGHVS and FQNEAQ. The CDR3 region has the DNA TGTGCCAGCAGCACCACGGGAGCTAACACCGGGGAGCTGTTTTTT. This encodes CASSTTGANTGELFF.

The V gene is TRBV7-2, the J gene TRBJ2-6; maybe TRBD2 (5 bases). CDR1 is SGHTA and CDR2 is FQGNSA in the germline V gene. CDR3 size: 14 residues. V was pared by 3 bases and J by 3 bases, with 6 bases between. The CDR3 spells CASSFRDGANVLTF. The DNA for the CDR3 is TGTGCCAGCAGCTTTCGGGATGGGGCCAACGTCCTGACTTTC.

The rearrangement joins TRBV28 to TRBJ1-2; weak D call: TRBD1 (6 bases). The V end was cut by 5 bases, the J end by 3 bases, with 16 bases between. The germline V gene encodes CDR1 MDHEN and CDR2 SYDVKM. CDR3 length: 15 residues. CDR3: CASSTKTGAHYGYTF. Written as DNA, the CDR3 is TGTGCCAGCAGTACCAAGACAGGCGCTCACTATGGCTACACCTTC.

The genes are TRBV7-9 and TRBJ2-2; 9 positions match TRBD2. J gave up 7 bases and V 3 bases, and 6 bases lay outside the gene matches. CDR3 length: 15 amino acids. CDR1 and CDR2 (germline): SEHNR, FQNEAQ (reference sequence). The CDR3 loop is CASSLAGGPGGELFF. Written as DNA, the CDR3 is TGTGCCAGCAGCTTGGCGGGGGGGCCCGGCGGGGAGCTGTTTTTT.

This chain joins TRBV7-2 and TRBJ2-7, with D perhaps matching TRBD2 (8 bases). With 5 bases removed from V and 2 bases from J, the gap between germline ends came to 13 bases. Germline V lookup: CDR1 SGHTA, CDR2 FQGNSA. The CDR3 has 14 amino acids. The DNA for the CDR3 is TGTGCCAGCAGCCGGGAGGGACAGCCCTACGAGCAGTACTTC. As protein: CASSREGQPYEQYF.

The chain combines TRBV9 with TRBJ2-7; the match to TRBD1 covers 7 bases. The V and J ends lost 0 bases and 2 bases, in that order; junction bases with no gene match: 2. Germline CDR1 and CDR2: SGDLS and YYNGEE. The CDR3 is 14 amino acids. The CDR3 region is CASSVGTGAYEQYF. DNA for the CDR3: TGTGCCAGCAGCGTAGGCACAGGGGCCTACGAGCAGTACTTC.

The V gene is TRBV4-1, the J gene TRBJ2-1; D is ambiguous. The length of the CDR3 is 13 residues. Germline V gives CDR1 MGHRA, CDR2 YSYEKL. Deletions cut 0 bases from V and 8 bases from J, with 8 bases between. The CDR3 DNA reads TGCGCCAGCAGCCAAGAGGCTGATCATGAGCAGTTCTTC. It is translated as CASSQEADHEQFF.

The genes are TRBV28 and TRBJ2-7; 11 bases fit TRBD2. The CDR3 runs to 21 residues. CDR1 MDHEN and CDR2 SYDVKM come from the germline V gene. Trimming took 6 bases from V and 2 from J; bases not matched to a gene: 24. The CDR3 DNA sequence: TGTGCCAGCAGAGGGTGGGCGGGGAATTCCGGGACTAGCGGAGCGGCCTACGAGCAGTACTTC. As protein: CASRGWAGNSGTSGAAYEQYF.

The chain's CDR3 is CASSDRGPYEQYF. The CDR3 DNA is TGTGCCAGCAGTGATCGAGGGCCCTACGAGCAGTACTTC. The J gene is TRBJ2-5, the V gene TRBV6-5; D perhaps matches TRBD2 (5 bases). The J call is doubtful: the DNA matches TRBJ2-7 better. The germline gives CDR1 MNHEY, CDR2 SVGAGI. The CDR3 runs to 13 residues.

This chain links TRBV15 with TRBJ2-7; 8 bases are a match to TRBD1. V lost 3 bases to trimming and J lost 5 bases; unmatched junction nucleotides: 6. This CDR3 spans 14 amino acids. Germline loops: CDR1 LNHNV, CDR2 YYDKDF (reference sequence). The CDR3 is CATSRDRASDEQYF. The DNA of the CDR3 is TGTGCCACCAGCAGGGACAGGGCGTCGGACGAGCAGTACTTC. The entire variable domain, with the rest obtained from reference TRBV15 and TRBJ2-7, is as follows: DAMVIQNPRYQVTQFGKPVTLSCSQTLNHNVMYWYQQKSSQAPKLLFHYYDKDFNNEADTPDNFQSRRPNTSFCFLDIRSPGLGDTAMYLCATSRDRASDEQYFGPGTRLTVT.

This clone has just one count. The chain is built from TRBV9 and TRBJ2-1; 7 bases line up with TRBD2. CDR1 and CDR2 (germline): SGDLS, YYNGEE. The CDR3 contains 13 residues. V shed 4 bases, J shed 7 bases, and the junction held 5 bases outside the gene matches. DNA of the CDR3: TGTGCCAGCAGCCCCGGTAGCGGGAATGAGCAGTTCTTC. Residues: CASSPGSGNEQFF.